This T cell receptor (beta chain) was captured in a study of cytomegalovirus exposure and HLA in healthy donors. From germline, CDR1 is SGHVS and CDR2 FQNEAQ. The CDR3 totals 15 residues. The V gene end was trimmed by 5 bases and the J gene end by 6 bases; junction bases not matched to a gene: 12. The PCR had 60 Vbeta and 13 Jbeta primers. Data came from immunoSEQ multiplex PCR; TCRdb stores just in-frame clones and leaves some out. Found here are 75,000 to 100,000 clones, roughly 79% of them singletons; the top ten hold 0.5% to 0.65%. The sequenced material came from PBMCs. The receptor was derived from a man aged 25-45 years in good health and CMV-seronegative. The chain has TRBV7-8 and TRBJ1-1, with 7 positions matching TRBD1. CDR3 in amino acids: CASSPARQGAPEAFF. In DNA, the CDR3 is TGTGCCAGCAGCCCAGCAAGACAGGGCGCCCCTGAAGCTTTCTTT. Looking up the rest from reference TRBV7-8 and TRBJ1-1 gives the full variable domain: GAGVSQSPRYKVAKRGQDVALRCDPISGHVSLFWYQQALGQGPEFLTYFQNEAQLDKSGLPSDRFFAERPEGSVSTLKIQRTQQEDSAVYLCASSPARQGAPEAFFGQGTRLTVV.